The 32 T cell receptor beta chains below were found in one sample sequenced in a study of blood T cells in healthy people across ages. A second PCR of roughly 7 to 11 cycles used a sample-barcoded 5' primer and a J-beta primer mix. TCRdb reprocessed the 5' RACE reads via MiXCR and lists one record per CDR3 protein. In the table there are 1.5 million to 2 million distinct CDR3 sequences, around 48% of which are singletons. Sequenced sample: blood. Source of these receptors: a woman between 35 and 50 years old in good health.

The chain employs TRBV20-1 and TRBJ2-7; no clear D. V was cut by 6 bases and J by 6 bases, with 12 bases left in between. The CDR3 has 11 residues. In germline, CDR1 is DFQATT, CDR2 SNEGSKA (reference sequence). The CDR3: CSARTPSEQYF. CDR3 coding DNA: TGCAGTGCGCGGACCCCATCCGAGCAGTACTTC.

There are a few counts of this clonotype. The V call is TRBV29-1, the J call TRBJ1-2; TRBD1 matches 9 bases. With 4 bases clipped from V and 6 bases from J, the junction kept 15 bases outside the gene matches. There are 16 residues in the CDR3. Germline values: CDR1 SQVTM, CDR2 ANQGSEA. For the CDR3, the DNA is TGCAGCGTTGTAAGGAGCCCGGGACAGGGAGGTGATGGCTACACCTTC. Protein: CSVVRSPGQGGDGYTF.

The chain joins TRBV9 to TRBJ2-1, with 15 bases matching TRBD2. The trim removed 2 bases at V and 7 bases at J, leaving 4 bases unmatched. Germline CDR1 and CDR2: SGDLS and YYNGEE. The CDR3 has 16 amino acids. CDR3 amino acids: CASSVRTSGGANEQFF. In DNA form, the CDR3 reads TGTGCCAGCAGCGTTAGGACTAGCGGGGGGGCAAATGAGCAGTTCTTC. The full variable domain, in which reference TRBV9 and TRBJ2-1 provide the parts outside the CDR3, is DSGVTQTPKHLITATGQRVTLRCSPRSGDLSVYWYQQSLDQGLQFLIQYYNGEERAKGNILERFSAQQFPDLHSELNLSSLELGDSALYFCASSVRTSGGANEQFFGPGTRLTVL.

This clonotype has just a few counts. The CDR3 DNA sequence: TGCAGCGTCGACCCAGGGAGGCAGTTCTTC. Amino acid sequence: CSVDPGRQFF. This chain connects TRBV29-1 to TRBJ2-1, with D perhaps being TRBD1 or TRBD2 (5 bases each). CDR3 length: 10 amino acids. The germline gives CDR1 SQVTM, CDR2 ANQGSEA. V lost 6 bases and J 12 bases, leaving 12 bases between the germline ends.

The chain employs TRBV6-1 and TRBJ2-5; no reliable D call. The CDR3 is 15 residues long. Trimming took 1 base from V and 5 from J, leaving 14 bases between them. The germline gives CDR1 MNHNS, CDR2 SASEGT. CDR3 sequence reads: CASSEGWLFQETQYF. The CDR3 region has the DNA TGTGCCAGCAGTGAAGGATGGCTGTTTCAGGAGACCCAGTACTTC.

V usage is TRBV12-3 or TRBV12-4 and J usage is TRBJ2-5, with a tentative D call TRBD1 (6 bases). The CDR3 contains 14 residues. Deletions cut 5 bases from V and 4 bases from J, with 14 bases between. The chain's CDR3 is CASSPRTDLETQYF. The CDR3 coding sequence is TGTGCCAGCAGTCCCCGGACAGATTTAGAGACCCAGTACTTC.

V is TRBV6-5 and J is TRBJ2-4, with TRBD1 matching 9 bases. The J call may not be correct, given that the DNA end is closer to TRBJ2-7. Germline CDR1 and CDR2: MNHEY and SVGAGI. CDR3 length: 15 amino acids. CDR3 sequence: CASSYSWDRVHEQYF. In nucleotides, the CDR3 is TGTGCCAGCAGTTACTCTTGGGACAGGGTCCACGAGCAGTACTTC.

This chain joins TRBV18 and TRBJ2-5, with D hard to call. CDR1 KGHSH and CDR2 LQKENI come from the germline V gene. Trimming stripped 0 bases from V and 1 base from J, with 6 bases between. The CDR3 is made up of 14 amino acids. The CDR3 protein is CASSPPVIQETQYF. The CDR3 DNA reads as TGTGCCAGCTCACCACCAGTAATCCAAGAGACCCAGTACTTC.

The chain recombines TRBV10-3 with TRBJ2-3; no definite D call. This CDR3 region has 16 residues. V lost 3 bases and J 1 base, leaving 14 bases between the germline ends. Germline-derived CDR1 and CDR2 are ENHRY and SYGVKD. CDR3 nucleotide sequence: TGTGCCATCAGTGATGGACGCGGAGTGGGCACAGATACGCAGTATTTT. Its protein is CAISDGRGVGTDTQYF.

Only a few counts were recorded for this clonotype. The chain carries TRBV5-1 and TRBJ2-1; 9 positions agree with TRBD1. CDR1 is SGHRS, CDR2 YFSETQ, per germline. The V and J ends lost 4 bases and 9 bases, in that order; junction bases with no gene match: 5. The CDR3 length is 13 residues. Here the CDR3 reads CASSPVDRGEQFF. The DNA of the CDR3 is TGCGCCAGCAGCCCGGTGGACAGGGGTGAGCAGTTCTTC.

The J gene is TRBJ2-5, the V gene TRBV6-2 or TRBV6-3; 7 bases align to TRBD1. This CDR3 region has 17 residues. Germline V lookup: CDR1 MNHEY, CDR2 SVGEGT. The V gene end was trimmed by 2 bases and the J gene end by 1 base; junction bases not matched to a gene: 10. CDR3 DNA sequence: TGTGCCAGCAGTTACCCCGGGACAGCCCTCTCCCAAGAGACCCAGTACTTC. It specifies CASSYPGTALSQETQYF.

The J gene is TRBJ1-2, the V gene TRBV20-1; TRBD1 matches 7 bases. V was pared by 5 bases and J by 0 bases, with 6 bases of the junction left unmatched. Germline values: CDR1 DFQATT, CDR2 SNEGSKA (reference sequence). The CDR3 loop spans 14 amino acids. CDR3 DNA sequence: TGCAGTGCTCAAGACAGGGCCCCTAACTATGGCTACACCTTC. Amino acid sequence: CSAQDRAPNYGYTF.

Points on this clonotype: Possible read error: a much larger clone is one base away. The chain links TRBV7-2 to TRBJ2-5, with unresolved D. V was clipped by 1 base and J by 11 bases, with 11 bases between them. The CDR3 runs 12 residues. Germline CDR1 is SGHTA and CDR2 is FQGNSA. CDR3 in amino acids: CASSLGDVGQYF. The CDR3 DNA sequence: TGTGCCAGCAGCTTAGGGGATGTCGGGCAGTACTTC. The whole variable domain, remainder taken from reference TRBV7-2 and TRBJ2-5, is GAGVSQSPSNKVTEKGKDVELRCDPISGHTALYWYRQSLGQGLEFLIYFQGNSAPDKSGLPSDRFSAERTGGSVSTLTIQRTQQEDSAVYLCASSLGDVGQYFGPGTRLLVL.

This clonotype was seen only a few times. The chain links TRBV20-1 to TRBJ2-5; 9 bases map to TRBD1. The J call is doubtful: the DNA matches TRBJ2-7 better. This CDR3 is built from 12 residues. Germline CDR1 and CDR2: DFQATT and SNEGSKA (reference sequence). The CDR3 region is CSATQGADEQYF. DNA for the CDR3: TGCAGTGCTACACAGGGGGCCGACGAGCAGTACTTC.

The CDR3 sequence is CASSLGEGSWNTEAFF. The CDR3 nucleotides read TGTGCCAGCAGTTTGGGGGAAGGCAGCTGGAACACTGAAGCTTTCTTT. The chain combines TRBV2 with TRBJ1-1, with D possibly matching TRBD1 (5 bases). Germline CDR1 is SNHLY and CDR2 is FYNNEI. This CDR3 has 16 amino acids. V lost 5 bases to trimming and J lost 1 base, with 17 bases between them.

This sequence joins TRBV20-1 and TRBJ2-6; 7 nucleotides align to TRBD1. V dropped 6 bases and J dropped 1; count of bases not matched to a gene: 9. CDR1 is DFQATT, CDR2 SNEGSKA, per germline (reference sequence). The CDR3 runs 16 residues. CDR3 DNA: TGCAGTGCCCCGACAGGGAAGGGATCTGGGGCCAACGTCCTGACTTTC. Translated: CSAPTGKGSGANVLTF.

The chain couples TRBV20-1 to TRBJ1-5; D possibly corresponds to TRBD1 (5 bases). This CDR3 spans 17 amino acids. The germline CDR1 and CDR2 sequences are DFQATT and SNEGSKA (reference sequence). The V and J ends lost 1 base and 0 bases respectively, with 16 bases between them. The CDR3 sequence: CSARGSGRGVSNQPQHF. CDR3 bases: TGCAGTGCTAGAGGGTCAGGGAGAGGTGTTAGCAATCAGCCCCAGCATTTT.

In its sample, this clonotype was seen a few times. The chain links TRBV6-2 or TRBV6-3 to TRBJ2-7; D remains ambiguous. Germline-derived CDR1 and CDR2 are MNHEY and SVGEGT. The CDR3 runs 14 residues. The V and J ends lost 5 bases and 3 bases respectively, with 14 bases between them. The CDR3 DNA reads TGTGCCAGCAGTCGTACGGGCAGATACTACGAGCAGTACTTC. This sequence encodes CASSRTGRYYEQYF.

The chain combines TRBV6-1 with TRBJ2-7, with 9 bases lining up with TRBD2. V lost 1 base, J lost 6 bases, and 7 bases stayed unmatched. The CDR3 totals 15 residues. Germline loops: CDR1 MNHNS, CDR2 SASEGT. As DNA, the CDR3 is TGTGCCAGCAGTGAAGATGCCGGACTAGCGCGCGAGCAGTACTTC. Its translation is CASSEDAGLAREQYF.

CDR3 bases: TGTGCCAGCAGCCGACGAGAGGCCTTCAATGAGCAGTTCTTC. This encodes CASSRREAFNEQFF. This chain connects TRBV5-6 to TRBJ2-1; D not resolved. Germline V lookup: CDR1 SGHDT, CDR2 YYEEEE. The CDR3 length is 14 residues. V was shortened by 4 bases and J by 6 bases, with 14 bases between the two germline ends.

This clonotype showed up just a few times. The rearrangement joins TRBV12-3 or TRBV12-4 to TRBJ1-2; 11 bases match TRBD1. The CDR3 has 15 amino acids. V lost 6 bases and J lost 0; bases outside the gene matches: 3. The CDR3 sequence is CASSTDRGPNYGYTF. In DNA, the CDR3 is TGTGCCAGCAGCACGGACAGGGGGCCTAACTATGGCTACACCTTC.

V usage is TRBV14 and J usage is TRBJ1-2; D is undetermined. Germline V gene lookup returns CDR1 SGHDN and CDR2 FVKESK. V was trimmed by 0 bases and J by 8 bases, leaving 13 bases between them. The CDR3 extends over 14 amino acids. The CDR3 loop reads CASSQEVNTGGYTF. The CDR3 DNA sequence: TGTGCCAGCAGCCAAGAAGTCAACACGGGGGGCTACACCTTC.

This clonotype appeared a few times. V gene TRBV29-1 combines with J gene TRBJ2-4; D uncertain. Germline V gives CDR1 SQVTM, CDR2 ANQGSEA. The CDR3 totals 13 residues. V was pared by 5 bases and J by 0 bases, with 8 bases between. This CDR3 reads CSVRPLAKNIQYF. CDR3 in DNA: TGCAGCGTTAGACCTCTAGCCAAAAACATTCAGTACTTC.

The chain is built from TRBV5-6 and TRBJ2-6; unclear D gene. Germline V gene lookup returns CDR1 SGHDT and CDR2 YYEEEE. The CDR3 length is 15 residues. V was pared by 6 bases and J by 4 bases, with 14 bases between. Written as DNA, the CDR3 is TGTGCCAGCACCTCGGGTCCCTCCGGGGCCAACGTCCTGACTTTC. Amino acid sequence: CASTSGPSGANVLTF.

The chain employs TRBV29-1 and TRBJ2-5; D may match TRBD1 or TRBD2 (5 bases each). The V and J ends lost 8 bases and 1 base respectively, with 14 bases between them. This CDR3 region has 13 residues. Germline CDR1 and CDR2: SQVTM and ANQGSEA. This CDR3 reads CSIRDPIQETQYF. The CDR3 DNA reads as TGCAGCATTCGGGACCCCATCCAAGAGACCCAGTACTTC.

The chain is built from TRBV20-1 and TRBJ2-1; D ambiguous. This CDR3 is 14 amino acids long. V lost 5 bases, J lost 0 bases, and 11 bases lay in between. Germline loops: CDR1 DFQATT, CDR2 SNEGSKA (reference sequence). CDR3 bases: TGCAGTGCTTGGTCTACCCCCTCCTACAATGAGCAGTTCTTC. Residues: CSAWSTPSYNEQFF.

The chain is built from TRBV7-2 and TRBJ2-5; TRBD2 matches 11 bases. Germline CDR1 reads SGHTA; CDR2 reads FQGNSA. CDR3 length equals 15 residues. V shed 5 bases and J 2 bases; nucleotides not matched to a gene: 4. CDR3 sequence: CASSQRLAGQETQYF. The DNA for the CDR3 is TGTGCCAGCAGCCAGAGACTAGCGGGGCAAGAGACCCAGTACTTC.

The rearrangement joins TRBV28 to TRBJ2-7, with TRBD1 matching over 8 bases. This CDR3 comprises 15 residues. Germline V gene data show CDR1 as MDHEN and CDR2 as SYDVKM. Trimming took 2 bases from V and 3 from J; bases not matched to a gene: 6. CDR3 residues: CASSLGGQGGYEQYF. CDR3 in DNA: TGTGCCAGCAGTTTAGGAGGACAGGGAGGCTACGAGCAGTACTTC.

This clonotype was observed many times. V and J are TRBV7-2 and TRBJ2-7, with 8 positions matching TRBD2. With V trimmed by 3 bases and J by 1 base, 2 bases remained unmatched. CDR1 is SGHTA, CDR2 FQGNSA, per germline. There are 14 residues in the CDR3. The CDR3 bases are TGTGCCAGCAGCTTCGGCGGGGGGTCCTACGAGCAGTACTTC. Translating gives CASSFGGGSYEQYF.

This clonotype appeared a few times. The chain is built from TRBV7-2 and TRBJ1-1; D is perhaps TRBD1 (5 bases). The CDR3 is made up of 15 amino acids. CDR1 is SGHTA, CDR2 FQGNSA, per germline. V was shortened by 6 bases and J by 4 bases, with 18 bases between the two germline ends. DNA of the CDR3: TGTGCCAGCAGTCCACCGGGAGCCGGGGGCACTGAAGCTTTCTTT. This gives the protein CASSPPGAGGTEAFF.

This chain connects TRBV25-1 to TRBJ2-7, with TRBD1 as a possible D gene (6 bases). The CDR3 runs to 15 residues. Looked up from germline, CDR1 is MGHDK and CDR2 is SYGVNS. The germline V and J ends were trimmed by 8 bases and 6 bases, with 23 bases remaining between them. CDR3 coding DNA: TGTGCCAGCCTCAACGACAGGTCCGGACCCTGCGAGCAGTACTTC. It yields the protein CASLNDRSGPCEQYF.

The rearrangement uses TRBV9 and TRBJ2-3; 7 bases map to TRBD1. With 2 bases clipped from V and 5 bases from J, the junction kept 8 bases outside the gene matches. The germline V gene encodes CDR1 SGDLS and CDR2 YYNGEE. This CDR3 is 15 amino acids long. This CDR3 reads CASSVRGRGRDTQYF. In DNA, the CDR3 is TGTGCCAGCAGCGTCAGGGGGAGAGGGAGAGATACGCAGTATTTT.